Listed below are T cell receptor beta chains from one sample, sequenced in a study of tumor and adjacent non-tumor tissue in lung cancer. In TCRdb, the multiplex PCR reads were re-called with MiXCR into one record per CDR3 protein. The table has roughly 120,000 distinct CDR3 sequences, about 80% seen once; the top ten hold roughly 20%. The specimen was lung tumor tissue. The receptor source for this set is a man aged 70-80 years with non-small cell lung cancer. Both conserved end residues are part of each CDR3. The D gene is left open where the match is weak. For some rows the clone size is stated as once, few or many, or as a class when expanded; others skip it.

j_call: TRBJ2-3; d_call: TRBD2; clone_size: .; v_call: TRBV11-2; cdr3_nt: TGTGCCAGCGGCTTAATATCGCGCCTAGCGGGGGCAGCTAGCACAGATAAGCAGTATTTT; cdr3_aa: CASGLISRLAGAASTDKQYF
j_call: TRBJ1-2; d_call: .; clone_size: .; v_call: TRBV29-1; cdr3_nt: TGCTGCCTTCTCCAGACGGGAGCCTATAGCTACACCTTC; cdr3_aa: CCLLQTGAYSYTF
j_call: TRBJ2-7; d_call: TRBD1; clone_size: .; v_call: TRBV5-5; cdr3_nt: TGTGCCAGCAGCTTGGCCGAGGGGGCGTCCAGTCTTGGCAAGCAGTACTTC; cdr3_aa: CASSLAEGASSLGKQYF
j_call: TRBJ1-5; d_call: .; clone_size: .; v_call: TRBV4-3; cdr3_nt: TGCGCCAGCTCCAGTAGAATAGGGAACGAACCCCAGCATTTT; cdr3_aa: CASSSRIGNEPQHF
j_call: TRBJ2-3; d_call: .; clone_size: once; v_call: TRBV11-3; cdr3_nt: TGTGCCAAGAGCTTCGTCGCACACACAGATACGCAGTATTTT; cdr3_aa: CAKSFVAHTDTQYF
j_call: TRBJ2-7; d_call: .; clone_size: .; v_call: TRBV29-1; cdr3_nt: TGCTGCGCTTCTGACTGGTCCTACTACGAGCAGTACTTC; cdr3_aa: CCASDWSYYEQYF
j_call: TRBJ1-5; d_call: .; clone_size: .; v_call: TRBV12-2; cdr3_nt: TGTGCGAGTCATACAGTGGGCGAATCAGCCCCAGCATTT; cdr3_aa: CASHTVGESAPAF
j_call: TRBJ2-6; d_call: .; clone_size: .; v_call: TRBV2; cdr3_nt: TGTGCCAGCTTTGGAGGAACTGGGACCAACGTCCTGACTTTC; cdr3_aa: CASFGGTGTNVLTF
j_call: TRBJ2-1; d_call: .; clone_size: .; v_call: TRBV12-3/TRBV12-4; cdr3_nt: TGTGCCATCACTCCAAACTGGGGTTCCTACAATGAGCAGTTCTTC; cdr3_aa: CAITPNWGSYNEQFF
j_call: TRBJ2-7; d_call: .; clone_size: .; v_call: TRBV12-5; cdr3_nt: TGTGCTAGTAGTTTGTTCTTGTTAGGGGAAGGAACTTACGAGCAGTACTTC; cdr3_aa: CASSLFLLGEGTYEQYF
j_call: TRBJ1-2; d_call: .; clone_size: .; v_call: TRBV11-1; cdr3_nt: TGTGCCAACAGCATATACGGATATGGCTACACTTTC; cdr3_aa: CANSIYGYGYTF
j_call: TRBJ2-1; d_call: .; clone_size: .; v_call: TRBV2; cdr3_nt: TGTGCCAGCAGTGATTTGACTAAGTTTTATGGGCAGTTCTTC; cdr3_aa: CASSDLTKFYGQFF
j_call: TRBJ2-5; d_call: TRBD1; clone_size: .; v_call: TRBV12-3/TRBV12-4; cdr3_nt: TGTGCCAGCAATTTTAGGGACAGACAAGAAACCCATTACTTC; cdr3_aa: CASNFRDRQETHYF
j_call: TRBJ1-1; d_call: .; clone_size: .; v_call: TRBV11-2; cdr3_nt: TGTGCCAGTAACTTAGGGGTATCCGATAAACCTTTCTTT; cdr3_aa: CASNLGVSDKPFF
j_call: TRBJ2-2; d_call: .; clone_size: .; v_call: TRBV6-6; cdr3_nt: TGTACCAGCAGTTACCGAGGGGGACGGGCCACCTTGGAGCAGTTTTTT; cdr3_aa: CTSSYRGGRATLEQFF
j_call: TRBJ2-3; d_call: .; clone_size: .; v_call: TRBV20-1; cdr3_nt: TGCAGTGCTCCGCGTCGGTCCTGGGGTTTGACAGATACGCAGTATTTT; cdr3_aa: CSAPRRSWGLTDTQYF
j_call: TRBJ1-2; d_call: TRBD1; clone_size: .; v_call: TRBV28; cdr3_nt: TGTGCCAGCAGTCCAGGGGGGGCAGGGTGGGCATACGGCTACACCTTC; cdr3_aa: CASSPGGAGWAYGYTF
j_call: TRBJ1-5; d_call: .; clone_size: .; v_call: TRBV20-1; cdr3_nt: TGCAGTGCTATGGCAGGGAGGGATAGCAATCAGCCCCAGCATTTT; cdr3_aa: CSAMAGRDSNQPQHF
j_call: TRBJ1-4; d_call: TRBD1; clone_size: .; v_call: TRBV6-1; cdr3_nt: TGTGCTAGCAGTCATGCGACAGGGGGCTTAGATGAAAAACTGTTTTTT; cdr3_aa: CASSHATGGLDEKLFF
j_call: TRBJ2-2; d_call: TRBD2; clone_size: many; v_call: TRBV4-2; cdr3_nt: TGTGCCAGCAGCCAAGTTGAGGTAGCGGGGGACACCGGGGAGCTGTTTTTT; cdr3_aa: CASSQVEVAGDTGELFF
j_call: TRBJ2-7; d_call: .; clone_size: few; v_call: TRBV13; cdr3_nt: TGTGCTAACAGCTCAACCACGGGCGACGAGCAGTACTTC; cdr3_aa: CANSSTTGDEQYF
j_call: TRBJ2-7; d_call: .; clone_size: .; v_call: TRBV7-8; cdr3_nt: TGTGTCAGCAGCCCATTCCCAGGGACGGTTGAGCAGTACTTC; cdr3_aa: CVSSPFPGTVEQYF
j_call: TRBJ2-5; d_call: TRBD1; clone_size: .; v_call: TRBV5-1; cdr3_nt: TGCGCCAGGAGCTGGCGAACGGGACAGCTACAAGAGAGCCAGTACTTC; cdr3_aa: CARSWRTGQLQESQYF
j_call: TRBJ2-7; d_call: TRBD2; clone_size: once; v_call: TRBV5-1; cdr3_nt: TGCGCCAGCAGTTTGAGCGGGAGAGCTTACGAGCACTACTTC; cdr3_aa: CASSLSGRAYEHYF
j_call: TRBJ2-2; d_call: TRBD2; clone_size: .; v_call: TRBV28; cdr3_nt: TGTGCCAGCAGTTTGAGGGCGGGAGACGTTGGCGCCGGGGAGCTGTTTTTT; cdr3_aa: CASSLRAGDVGAGELFF
j_call: TRBJ2-5; d_call: TRBD2; clone_size: once; v_call: TRBV6-6; cdr3_nt: TGTGCCAGCGCTCCGGGACTAGCGGGAGTGTTTCAAGAGACCCAGTACTTC; cdr3_aa: CASAPGLAGVFQETQYF
j_call: TRBJ1-2; d_call: TRBD1; clone_size: few; v_call: TRBV7-2; cdr3_nt: TGTGCCAGCAGCTTGAGGACAGGGGACTGTGGCTACACCTTC; cdr3_aa: CASSLRTGDCGYTF
j_call: TRBJ1-5; d_call: TRBD1; clone_size: .; v_call: TRBV6-6; cdr3_nt: TGTGCCTGCAGTATCATAGGGGGCTTCAATCAGCCCCAGCATTTT; cdr3_aa: CACSIIGGFNQPQHF
j_call: TRBJ2-7; d_call: .; clone_size: .; v_call: TRBV5-5; cdr3_nt: TGTGCCAGCCAAAGCGCGGTGGGGAATGAGCAGTACTTC; cdr3_aa: CASQSAVGNEQYF
j_call: TRBJ2-5; d_call: TRBD2; clone_size: .; v_call: TRBV6-1; cdr3_nt: TGTGCCAGCAGTAACCAAGGGAGGGTTCTGGGGTCAGGGACCCAGAACTTC; cdr3_aa: CASSNQGRVLGSGTQNF
j_call: TRBJ2-1; d_call: .; clone_size: .; v_call: TRBV6-1; cdr3_nt: TGTGCCAGCACTGAAACGGCAGGAAGCAATGAGCACTTCTTC; cdr3_aa: CASTETAGSNEHFF
j_call: TRBJ1-1; d_call: .; clone_size: .; v_call: TRBV11-2; cdr3_nt: TGTGGCAGCAGACATTTTTCAGAGACTGGAGCTTTCTTT; cdr3_aa: CGSRHFSETGAFF
j_call: TRBJ1-1; d_call: .; clone_size: .; v_call: TRBV11-2; cdr3_nt: TGTGTCAGCAGCTTCGTCAATTCAAGGAACACTGTAGCTTTCTTT; cdr3_aa: CVSSFVNSRNTVAFF
j_call: TRBJ1-5; d_call: TRBD1; clone_size: many; v_call: TRBV10-3; cdr3_nt: TGTGCCACCCAGGACAGGGACCATCAGGCCCAGCATTTT; cdr3_aa: CATQDRDHQAQHF
j_call: TRBJ1-3; d_call: .; clone_size: .; v_call: TRBV4-1; cdr3_nt: TGCGCCCGCAGCCAAATCCACGGGGGGCGCATTCGAAACATCATATATTTT; cdr3_aa: CARSQIHGGRIRNIIYF
j_call: TRBJ2-3; d_call: TRBD1; clone_size: .; v_call: TRBV4-3; cdr3_nt: TGCGCCAGCTCCAGTAGGACAGGTAACGAACCCCAGTATTTT; cdr3_aa: CASSSRTGNEPQYF
j_call: TRBJ2-5; d_call: TRBD2; clone_size: .; v_call: TRBV6-2/TRBV6-3; cdr3_nt: TGTGCCATCAATTCCATCAGGCTAGCGGGATCCGAACCCATAAAAGAGACCCAGTACTTT; cdr3_aa: CAINSIRLAGSEPIKETQYF
j_call: TRBJ2-1; d_call: .; clone_size: .; v_call: TRBV12-3/TRBV12-4; cdr3_nt: TGTGCCAGCAGTACCACAACAGGTATCTCATACGATGAGCAGTTCTTC; cdr3_aa: CASSTTTGISYDEQFF
j_call: TRBJ2-3; d_call: TRBD1; clone_size: .; v_call: TRBV6-6; cdr3_nt: TGTGCCAGTAGTTACGATCCAGACAGGGGGCGCACAGATACGTATTATTTT; cdr3_aa: CASSYDPDRGRTDTYYF
j_call: TRBJ2-4; d_call: TRBD1; clone_size: .; v_call: TRBV20-1; cdr3_nt: TGCAGTGCCCTCGCCTCTCGGACAGGAGTCAAAAACATTCAGTACTTC; cdr3_aa: CSALASRTGVKNIQYF
j_call: TRBJ2-1; d_call: TRBD2; clone_size: .; v_call: TRBV6-5; cdr3_nt: TGTGCCAGCAGTTACCTTGGCGGTGTTGGGAGGGCGGCGTTCTTC; cdr3_aa: CASSYLGGVGRAAFF
j_call: TRBJ2-2; d_call: TRBD2; clone_size: .; v_call: TRBV6-5; cdr3_nt: TGTGCCAGGAGTTCCACCGGACTAGTGGGGGGTACCGGGGAGCTGTTTTTT; cdr3_aa: CARSSTGLVGGTGELFF
j_call: TRBJ2-1; d_call: .; clone_size: .; v_call: TRBV6-2/TRBV6-3; cdr3_nt: TGTGCCAGAAGTCCGCGACTAGGCAATACCAATGAGCACTTCTTC; cdr3_aa: CARSPRLGNTNEHFF
j_call: TRBJ1-4; d_call: .; clone_size: .; v_call: TRBV5-1; cdr3_nt: TGCGCCAGCAGCTTTACGGCGAGTAATGAAAAACTGTTTTTT; cdr3_aa: CASSFTASNEKLFF
j_call: TRBJ2-7; d_call: .; clone_size: .; v_call: TRBV11-2; cdr3_nt: TGTGCCAGCAGCCTGTACCCTGGGACAACCTACGAGCAGTACTTC; cdr3_aa: CASSLYPGTTYEQYF
j_call: TRBJ2-1; d_call: .; clone_size: .; v_call: TRBV29-1; cdr3_nt: TGCAGCGTTGAACCCTATGACAACGGGGTGGTCATTGAGCAGTTCTTC; cdr3_aa: CSVEPYDNGVVIEQFF
j_call: TRBJ2-1; d_call: .; clone_size: .; v_call: TRBV10-3; cdr3_nt: TGTACTTCGGCCGGGAATCAGGGCACTGAGCAGTTCTTC; cdr3_aa: CTSAGNQGTEQFF
j_call: TRBJ2-1; d_call: .; clone_size: .; v_call: TRBV7-2; cdr3_nt: TGTGCCAGCAGCCGCTCCAGTGCAGCCTACAATGAGCAGTTCTTC; cdr3_aa: CASSRSSAAYNEQFF
j_call: TRBJ2-7; d_call: TRBD1; clone_size: .; v_call: TRBV11-2; cdr3_nt: TGTGCCAGCAGCGGGGACAGCATAAGTTACAGGCAGTACTTC; cdr3_aa: CASSGDSISYRQYF
j_call: TRBJ2-1; d_call: .; clone_size: hyperexpanded; v_call: TRBV6-2/TRBV6-3; cdr3_nt: TGTGCCAGCAACAGAGGCGGTTACAATGAGCAGTTCTTC; cdr3_aa: CASNRGGYNEQFF